The rows below give T cell receptor beta chains drawn from one sample of a study of T cell repertoires in cytomegalovirus infection. TCRdb redid the calling of the reads with MiXCR, one entry per CDR3 protein. The repertoire holds 800,000 to 950,000 distinct CDR3 sequences, with around a third as singletons. No cognate antigen is known for these TCRs. The sample consisted of cultured CD8+ T cells from PBMCs, taken from culture after CMV antigen stimulation. Receptors originate from a human donor in good health (CMV status not recorded). Some clones in this sample may be carry-over from other donors' samples. Each CDR3 is given with its conserved first and last residue. A D gene is named only where the DNA matches it firmly. Size tells how often a clone was seen (once, few, many) or the class of an expanded clone, and some rows leave it out.

d_gene	abundance	v_gene	j_gene	CDR3nt	CDR3aa
-	few	TRBV5-1	TRBJ1-1	TGCGCCAGCAGCCAACCAGCCGCAGGGACTGAAGCTTTCTTT	CASSQPAAGTEAFF
-	-	TRBV19	TRBJ1-2	TGTGCCAGTAGTATGGCAGGGACTAACTATGGCTACACCTTC	CASSMAGTNYGYTF
TRBD1	few	TRBV7-4	TRBJ2-1	TGTGCCAGCAGCTTCAAGGACAGGTATGAGCAGTTCTTC	CASSFKDRYEQFF
-	-	TRBV28	TRBJ2-1	TGTGCCAGCAGCTCGTTGAGGCTAGCTGAGCAGTTCTTC	CASSSLRLAEQFF
-	many	TRBV11-2	TRBJ2-3	TGTGCCAGCAGCTTTAGCGGCCCTAGCACAGATACGCAGTATTTT	CASSFSGPSTDTQYF
-	many	TRBV7-9	TRBJ1-4	TGTGCCAGCAGCTTGGACGGACTACCTGAAAAACTGTTTTTT	CASSLDGLPEKLFF
-	few	TRBV12-3/TRBV12-4	TRBJ1-4	TGTGCCAGCAGTTTCTATATTGAAGACAGAGTTTTCGGAGGTGAAAAACTGTTTTTT	CASSFYIEDRVFGGEKLFF
-	few	TRBV7-8	TRBJ1-6	TGTGCCAGCAGCTCCCGGGAGGCGGGACCCAATTCACCCCTCCACTTT	CASSSREAGPNSPLHF
-	-	TRBV9	TRBJ1-2	TGTGCCAGCAGCGCCGGATTAAAGGACGGCTACACCTTC	CASSAGLKDGYTF
-	-	TRBV6-2/TRBV6-3	TRBJ1-4	TGTGCCAGCAGCACGGGAGAAAAACTGTTTTTT	CASSTGEKLFF
TRBD1	-	TRBV6-2/TRBV6-3	TRBJ1-1	TGTGCCAGCAGCCCCGACAGGGAGGGCCCGTCTGAAGCTTTCTTT	CASSPDREGPSEAFF
-	-	TRBV20-1	TRBJ2-3	TGCAGTGCTAGAGCAGGGAGATTCACAGATACGCAGTATTTT	CSARAGRFTDTQYF
-	-	TRBV5-1	TRBJ1-2	TGCGCCAGCAGCTCCGGCATAAAAGGGACGGCCTATGGCTACACCTTC	CASSSGIKGTAYGYTF
TRBD1	few	TRBV6-1	TRBJ1-3	TGTGCCAGCAGTGTTCCCGGGACAGTGACGGGAAACACCATATATTTT	CASSVPGTVTGNTIYF